This is a list of T cell receptor beta chains from one sample in a study of T cells in Graves' hyperthyroidism and ophthalmopathy. Each CDR3 protein gets one entry after TCRdb re-called the multiplex PCR reads with MiXCR. The sample consists of around 570,000 distinct CDR3 sequences, 20% of them appearing once. Source material: blood. Every receptor here comes from a man aged 40-50 years with Graves' ophthalmopathy. Each CDR3 is given with its conserved first and last residue. The order of the fields is D gene, J gene, clone size, V gene, CDR3 protein, CDR3 DNA. A D gene is named only where the DNA matches it firmly. Clone size is stated in some rows and not others, as once, few, many or a class when expanded.

d_call: TRBD1; j_call: TRBJ2-5; clone_size: many; v_call: TRBV27; cdr3_aa: CASSSWTGVLRETQYF; cdr3_nt: TGTGCCAGCAGTTCCTGGACAGGGGTCCTTCGCGAGACCCAGTACTTC
d_call: TRBD1; j_call: TRBJ1-6; clone_size: -; v_call: TRBV7-8; cdr3_aa: CASSSLNRGTSPLHF; cdr3_nt: TGTGCCAGCAGCTCTCTGAACAGGGGTACCTCACCCCTCCACTTT
d_call: TRBD2; j_call: TRBJ2-1; clone_size: many; v_call: TRBV27; cdr3_aa: CASSLSGTGDLGLAGEYSYNEQFF; cdr3_nt: TGTGCCAGCAGTTTATCCGGGACAGGGGATTTGGGACTAGCGGGAGAATACTCCTACAATGAGCAGTTCTTC
d_call: TRBD2; j_call: TRBJ2-5; clone_size: few; v_call: TRBV19; cdr3_aa: CASSTPSAGDGETQYF; cdr3_nt: TGTGCCAGTAGTACCCCCTCAGCGGGAGATGGAGAGACCCAGTACTTC
d_call: TRBD2; j_call: TRBJ2-2; clone_size: -; v_call: TRBV12-3/TRBV12-4; cdr3_aa: CASGRTSGRPTGELFF; cdr3_nt: TGTGCCAGCGGAAGGACTAGCGGGAGACCTACCGGGGAGCTGTTTTTT
d_call: -; j_call: TRBJ2-3; clone_size: -; v_call: TRBV7-9; cdr3_aa: CASSSMGGSTDTQYF; cdr3_nt: TGTGCCAGCAGCTCCATGGGCGGGAGCACAGATACGCAGTATTTT
d_call: TRBD2; j_call: TRBJ2-3; clone_size: few; v_call: TRBV4-1; cdr3_aa: CASTKRASGTDTQYF; cdr3_nt: TGCGCCAGCACAAAAAGGGCTAGCGGAACAGATACGCAGTATTTT
d_call: -; j_call: TRBJ2-3; clone_size: -; v_call: TRBV5-1; cdr3_aa: CASSYESRTIRTDTQYF; cdr3_nt: TGCGCCAGCAGCTACGAGAGTCGGACGATCCGCACAGATACGCAGTATTTT
d_call: -; j_call: TRBJ2-7; clone_size: few; v_call: TRBV14; cdr3_aa: CASSQRGGHEQYF; cdr3_nt: TGTGCCAGCAGCCAAAGGGGGGGCCACGAGCAGTACTTC
d_call: TRBD1; j_call: TRBJ1-2; clone_size: few; v_call: TRBV27; cdr3_aa: CASRPGTGGGGGYTF; cdr3_nt: TGTGCCAGCAGGCCCGGGACAGGGGGAGGTGGTGGCTACACCTTC
d_call: -; j_call: TRBJ2-7; clone_size: few; v_call: TRBV7-9; cdr3_aa: CASSSSLEQYF; cdr3_nt: TGTGCCAGCAGCTCCTCTCTCGAGCAGTACTTC
d_call: TRBD2; j_call: TRBJ2-5; clone_size: few; v_call: TRBV2; cdr3_aa: CASSTSGGSETQYF; cdr3_nt: TGTGCCAGCAGTACTAGCGGGGGGTCAGAGACCCAGTACTTC
d_call: -; j_call: TRBJ1-2; clone_size: few; v_call: TRBV7-9; cdr3_aa: CASSLAGNPNYGYTF; cdr3_nt: TGTGCCAGCAGCTTAGCTGGGAACCCTAACTATGGCTACACCTTC
d_call: TRBD2; j_call: TRBJ2-5; clone_size: many; v_call: TRBV12-3/TRBV12-4; cdr3_aa: CASTDSGRGETQYF; cdr3_nt: TGTGCCAGCACTGATTCGGGGCGGGGGGAGACCCAGTACTTC
d_call: TRBD1; j_call: TRBJ1-5; clone_size: many; v_call: TRBV12-3/TRBV12-4; cdr3_aa: CASRAGPGGFNQPQHF; cdr3_nt: TGTGCCAGCAGGGCAGGGCCAGGGGGCTTCAATCAGCCCCAGCATTTT
d_call: -; j_call: TRBJ1-5; clone_size: -; v_call: TRBV28; cdr3_aa: CASSSPYRVGQPQHF; cdr3_nt: TGTGCCAGCAGTTCACCGTACAGGGTCGGTCAGCCCCAGCATTTT
d_call: -; j_call: TRBJ2-2; clone_size: -; v_call: TRBV15; cdr3_aa: CATSRRHLPGRPGTGELFF; cdr3_nt: TGTGCCACCAGCAGACGCCATCTCCCCGGACGCCCAGGAACCGGGGAGCTGTTTTTT
d_call: TRBD2; j_call: TRBJ2-2; clone_size: -; v_call: TRBV11-3; cdr3_aa: CASSLGLAGTTEELFF; cdr3_nt: TGTGCCAGCAGCTTAGGACTAGCGGGGACAACCGAGGAGCTGTTTTTT
d_call: TRBD1; j_call: TRBJ1-6; clone_size: few; v_call: TRBV7-6; cdr3_aa: CASSLGTGVSPLHF; cdr3_nt: TGTGCCAGCAGCTTAGGGACAGGGGTTTCACCCCTCCACTTT
d_call: -; j_call: TRBJ2-2; clone_size: few; v_call: TRBV27; cdr3_aa: CASSFLTGELFF; cdr3_nt: TGTGCCAGCAGTTTTCTAACCGGGGAGCTGTTTTTT
d_call: -; j_call: TRBJ2-5; clone_size: many; v_call: TRBV7-3; cdr3_aa: CASSPTYQETQYF; cdr3_nt: TGTGCCAGCAGCCCCACTTACCAAGAGACCCAGTACTTC
d_call: -; j_call: TRBJ2-1; clone_size: many; v_call: TRBV5-1; cdr3_aa: CASSLGFMDNEQFF; cdr3_nt: TGCGCCAGCAGCTTGGGTTTCATGGACAATGAGCAGTTCTTC
d_call: TRBD2; j_call: TRBJ2-2; clone_size: many; v_call: TRBV7-3; cdr3_aa: CASRIAGSTGELFF; cdr3_nt: TGTGCCAGCAGGATAGCGGGGTCCACCGGGGAGCTGTTTTTT
d_call: -; j_call: TRBJ2-3; clone_size: few; v_call: TRBV3-1; cdr3_aa: CASSQASAGGGDTQYF; cdr3_nt: TGTGCCAGCAGCCAAGCGTCGGCAGGGGGGGGAGATACGCAGTATTTT
d_call: TRBD1; j_call: TRBJ1-2; clone_size: few; v_call: TRBV15; cdr3_aa: CATSPPGQTYYGYTF; cdr3_nt: TGTGCCACCAGCCCCCCGGGACAGACCTACTATGGCTACACCTTC
d_call: -; j_call: TRBJ2-4; clone_size: -; v_call: TRBV11-1; cdr3_aa: CASSLGHAAGAAKNIQYF; cdr3_nt: TGTGCCAGCAGCTTAGGGCATGCTGCAGGGGCGGCCAAAAACATTCAGTACTTC
d_call: -; j_call: TRBJ1-1; clone_size: many; v_call: TRBV20-1; cdr3_aa: CSAPRRGGSAYTEAFF; cdr3_nt: TGCAGTGCCCCCAGACGGGGGGGAAGTGCGTACACTGAAGCTTTCTTT